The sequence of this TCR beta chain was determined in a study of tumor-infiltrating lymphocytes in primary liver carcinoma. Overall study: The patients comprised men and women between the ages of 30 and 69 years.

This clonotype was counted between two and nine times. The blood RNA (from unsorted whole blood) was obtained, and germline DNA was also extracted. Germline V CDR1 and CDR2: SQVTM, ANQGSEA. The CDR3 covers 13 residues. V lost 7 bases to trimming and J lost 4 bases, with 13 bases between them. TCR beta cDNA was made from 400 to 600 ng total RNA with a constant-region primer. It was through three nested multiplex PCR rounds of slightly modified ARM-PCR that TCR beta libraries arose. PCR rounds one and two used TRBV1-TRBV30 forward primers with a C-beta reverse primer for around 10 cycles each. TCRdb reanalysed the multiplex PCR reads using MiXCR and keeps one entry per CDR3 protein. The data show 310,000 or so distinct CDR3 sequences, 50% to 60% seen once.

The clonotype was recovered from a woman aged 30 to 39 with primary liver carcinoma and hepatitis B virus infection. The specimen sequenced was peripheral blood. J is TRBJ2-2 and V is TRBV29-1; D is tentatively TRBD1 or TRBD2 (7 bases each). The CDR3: CSDGRGLTGELFF. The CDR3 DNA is TGCAGCGATGGGAGGGGGCTCACCGGGGAGCTGTTTTTT.